These T cell receptor beta chains were read from a single sample in a study of memory CD4+ T cells and cytomegalovirus serostatus. Here immunoSEQ multiplex PCR was the method, and the copy in TCRdb shows in-frame clones only, minus some. Here the sample spans tens of thousands of clones, roughly 78% being singletons. The sample comprised memory CD4+ T cells from blood. These receptors were collected from an adult in good health and CMV-seronegative. The CDR3 runs from the conserved cysteine through the conserved F or W. A D gene is named only where the DNA matches it firmly. Size values are once, few and many counts, or a class for expanded clones, and some rows have none.

clone_size: NA
d_call: TRBD2
v_call: TRBV6-1
j_call: TRBJ2-7
cdr3_length: 13
cdr3_aa: CAIVAGGLYEQYF
cdr3_nt: TGTGCCATAGTAGCGGGGGGTCTCTACGAGCAGTACTTC

clone_size: NA
d_call: TRBD1
v_call: TRBV29-1
j_call: TRBJ2-1
cdr3_length: 13
cdr3_aa: CSSTGTGYNEQFF
cdr3_nt: TGCAGCTCGACCGGGACAGGCTACAATGAGCAGTTCTTC

clone_size: NA
d_call: NA
v_call: TRBV5-1
j_call: TRBJ2-1
cdr3_length: 15
cdr3_aa: CASSLPGTNYNEQFF
cdr3_nt: TGCGCCAGCAGCTTGCCGGGGACCAACTACAATGAGCAGTTCTTC

clone_size: NA
d_call: NA
v_call: TRBV6-5
j_call: TRBJ1-6
cdr3_length: 12
cdr3_aa: CASSYPGSPLHF
cdr3_nt: TGTGCCAGCAGTTACCCGGGGTCACCCCTCCACTTT

clone_size: NA
d_call: NA
v_call: TRBV9
j_call: TRBJ2-1
cdr3_length: 15
cdr3_aa: CASSPGAESYNEQFF
cdr3_nt: TGTGCCAGCAGCCCCGGGGCAGAATCCTACAATGAGCAGTTCTTC

clone_size: NA
d_call: NA
v_call: TRBV28
j_call: TRBJ1-2
cdr3_length: 15
cdr3_aa: CASSLSLRLNYGYTF
cdr3_nt: TGTGCCAGCAGTTTAAGCCTCAGGTTGAACTATGGCTACACCTTC

clone_size: few
d_call: NA
v_call: TRBV10-3
j_call: TRBJ1-6
cdr3_length: 13
cdr3_aa: CAIRGGTGSPLHF
cdr3_nt: TGTGCCATCAGGGGGGGGACCGGTTCACCCCTCCACTTT

clone_size: NA
d_call: TRBD1
v_call: TRBV5-4
j_call: TRBJ1-4
cdr3_length: 15
cdr3_aa: CASSLGGQGSEKLFF
cdr3_nt: TGTGCCAGCAGCTTGGGGGGACAGGGGAGTGAAAAACTGTTTTTT

clone_size: few
d_call: TRBD1
v_call: TRBV14
j_call: TRBJ1-1
cdr3_length: 15
cdr3_aa: CASSLRTGANTEAFF
cdr3_nt: TGTGCCAGCAGCCTCCGGACAGGAGCGAACACTGAAGCTTTCTTT

clone_size: NA
d_call: NA
v_call: TRBV27
j_call: TRBJ1-1
cdr3_length: 14
cdr3_aa: CATKPPGFFTEAFF
cdr3_nt: TGTGCCACCAAACCCCCAGGGTTTTTCACTGAAGCTTTCTTT

clone_size: NA
d_call: NA
v_call: TRBV7-3
j_call: TRBJ2-1
cdr3_length: 16
cdr3_aa: CASSLTSASSYNEQFF
cdr3_nt: TGTGCCAGCAGCTTAACGTCCGCTAGCTCCTACAATGAGCAGTTCTTC

clone_size: few
d_call: TRBD1
v_call: TRBV6-1
j_call: TRBJ1-2
cdr3_length: 15
cdr3_aa: CASRAPGQGNYGYTF
cdr3_nt: TGTGCCAGCAGAGCCCCGGGACAGGGAAACTATGGCTACACCTTC

clone_size: few
d_call: NA
v_call: TRBV7-3
j_call: TRBJ2-3
cdr3_length: 13
cdr3_aa: CASSYGTHDTQYF
cdr3_nt: TGTGCCAGCAGCTATGGGACCCACGATACGCAGTATTTT

clone_size: NA
d_call: TRBD1
v_call: TRBV5-1
j_call: TRBJ1-3
cdr3_length: 14
cdr3_aa: CASSQGVAGNTIYF
cdr3_nt: TGCGCCAGCAGCCAGGGGGTGGCTGGAAACACCATATATTTT

clone_size: NA
d_call: TRBD1
v_call: TRBV2
j_call: TRBJ2-3
cdr3_length: 15
cdr3_aa: CASSEGQGARDTQYF
cdr3_nt: TGTGCCAGCAGTGAAGGGCAGGGGGCGCGAGATACGCAGTATTTT

clone_size: NA
d_call: TRBD1
v_call: TRBV19
j_call: TRBJ2-5
cdr3_length: 16
cdr3_aa: CASSIAGTGGQETQYF
cdr3_nt: TGTGCCAGTAGTATAGCCGGGACAGGGGGCCAAGAGACCCAGTACTTC

clone_size: NA
d_call: NA
v_call: TRBV7-3
j_call: TRBJ2-6
cdr3_length: 15
cdr3_aa: CASSLGGAGANVLTF
cdr3_nt: TGTGCCAGCAGCTTAGGAGGGGCTGGGGCCAACGTCCTGACTTTC

clone_size: NA
d_call: NA
v_call: TRBV5-1
j_call: TRBJ2-5
cdr3_length: 15
cdr3_aa: CASSVRGEAVETQYF
cdr3_nt: TGCGCCAGCAGCGTTCGTGGGGAGGCGGTGGAGACCCAGTACTTC

clone_size: NA
d_call: TRBD1
v_call: TRBV29-1
j_call: TRBJ2-5
cdr3_length: 12
cdr3_aa: CSTRTGKETQYF
cdr3_nt: TGCAGCACCCGGACAGGGAAGGAGACCCAGTACTTC

clone_size: few
d_call: TRBD2
v_call: TRBV7-6
j_call: TRBJ2-3
cdr3_length: 15
cdr3_aa: CASSLSRLAADTQYF
cdr3_nt: TGTGCCAGCAGCTTATCCCGACTAGCAGCAGATACGCAGTATTTT

clone_size: NA
d_call: NA
v_call: TRBV5-1
j_call: TRBJ1-1
cdr3_length: 14
cdr3_aa: CASSLLWGNTEAFF
cdr3_nt: TGCGCCAGCAGCTTGTTGTGGGGGAACACTGAAGCTTTCTTT

clone_size: once
d_call: TRBD1
v_call: TRBV29-1
j_call: TRBJ2-7
cdr3_length: 12
cdr3_aa: CSVFPTGPEQYF
cdr3_nt: TGCAGCGTCTTCCCGACAGGGCCCGAGCAGTACTTC

clone_size: NA
d_call: NA
v_call: TRBV11-2
j_call: TRBJ1-2
cdr3_length: 12
cdr3_aa: CASRSDSYGYTF
cdr3_nt: TGTGCCAGCAGATCGGACAGCTATGGCTACACCTTC

clone_size: NA
d_call: TRBD2
v_call: TRBV2
j_call: TRBJ2-1
cdr3_length: 16
cdr3_aa: CASRRSGGAFGNEQFF
cdr3_nt: TGTGCCAGCAGGCGGAGCGGGGGGGCCTTTGGCAATGAGCAGTTCTTC

clone_size: NA
d_call: TRBD2
v_call: TRBV6-6
j_call: TRBJ2-3
cdr3_length: 16
cdr3_aa: CASSYLMRGGPDTQYF
cdr3_nt: TGTGCCAGCAGTTATCTCATGCGGGGGGGCCCAGATACGCAGTATTTT

clone_size: NA
d_call: TRBD2
v_call: TRBV7-8
j_call: TRBJ2-1
cdr3_length: 15
cdr3_aa: CASSPSGGAPNEQFF
cdr3_nt: TGCGCCAGCAGCCCGAGCGGGGGGGCCCCCAATGAGCAGTTCTTC

clone_size: NA
d_call: NA
v_call: TRBV14
j_call: TRBJ1-1
cdr3_length: 16
cdr3_aa: CASSQDIGRMNTEAFF
cdr3_nt: TGTGCCAGCAGCCAAGATATTGGACGGATGAACACTGAAGCTTTCTTT

clone_size: NA
d_call: TRBD2
v_call: TRBV30
j_call: TRBJ2-5
cdr3_length: 16
cdr3_aa: CAWSLLGLVASETQYF
cdr3_nt: TGTGCCTGGAGTCTTCTGGGACTAGTTGCATCTGAGACCCAGTACTTC

clone_size: once
d_call: NA
v_call: TRBV4-1
j_call: TRBJ1-4
cdr3_length: 17
cdr3_aa: CASSQDGGGMFNEKLFF
cdr3_nt: TGCGCCAGCAGCCAAGATGGGGGAGGGATGTTTAATGAAAAACTGTTTTTT

clone_size: NA
d_call: NA
v_call: TRBV18
j_call: TRBJ1-6
cdr3_length: 13
cdr3_aa: CASSPGVNSPLHF
cdr3_nt: TGTGCCAGCTCACCAGGGGTTAATTCACCCCTCCACTTT

clone_size: NA
d_call: TRBD1
v_call: TRBV4-2
j_call: TRBJ1-4
cdr3_length: 15
cdr3_aa: CASSQETGGDEKLFF
cdr3_nt: TGTGCCAGCAGCCAGGAAACAGGGGGAGATGAAAAACTGTTTTTT

clone_size: NA
d_call: TRBD1
v_call: TRBV28
j_call: TRBJ1-1
cdr3_length: 15
cdr3_aa: CASSPPEGARTEAFF
cdr3_nt: TGTGCCAGCAGCCCCCCGGAGGGGGCGAGGACTGAAGCTTTCTTT

clone_size: NA
d_call: NA
v_call: TRBV7-9
j_call: TRBJ1-5
cdr3_length: 14
cdr3_aa: CASSSLGANQPQHF
cdr3_nt: TGTGCCAGCAGCTCTTTGGGGGCGAATCAGCCCCAGCATTTT

clone_size: NA
d_call: TRBD1
v_call: TRBV27
j_call: TRBJ2-7
cdr3_length: 17
cdr3_aa: CASSLRRTGGDASEQYF
cdr3_nt: TGTGCCAGCAGTTTACGCCGGACAGGGGGCGATGCTAGCGAGCAGTACTTC

clone_size: NA
d_call: NA
v_call: TRBV25-1
j_call: TRBJ1-4
cdr3_length: 15
cdr3_aa: CASSEWGTDNEKLFF
cdr3_nt: TGTGCCAGCAGTGAATGGGGGACTGATAATGAAAAACTGTTTTTT

clone_size: once
d_call: NA
v_call: TRBV29-1
j_call: TRBJ2-3
cdr3_length: 11
cdr3_aa: CSVEPRDTQYF
cdr3_nt: TGCAGCGTTGAACCTCGGGATACGCAGTATTTT

clone_size: NA
d_call: TRBD1
v_call: TRBV7-2
j_call: TRBJ2-4
cdr3_length: 15
cdr3_aa: CASSSRTGTKNIQYF
cdr3_nt: TGTGCCAGCAGCTCTCGGACAGGGACCAAAAACATTCAGTACTTC

clone_size: NA
d_call: NA
v_call: TRBV19
j_call: TRBJ1-5
cdr3_length: 16
cdr3_aa: CASRPRDGLSNQPQHF
cdr3_nt: TGTGCCAGTAGGCCCCGGGACGGCCTTAGCAATCAGCCCCAGCATTTT

clone_size: NA
d_call: NA
v_call: TRBV27
j_call: TRBJ2-7
cdr3_length: 14
cdr3_aa: CASSSGWQNYEQYF
cdr3_nt: TGTGCCAGCAGTTCGGGATGGCAGAATTACGAGCAGTACTTC

clone_size: NA
d_call: NA
v_call: TRBV2
j_call: TRBJ1-6
cdr3_length: 14
cdr3_aa: CASSGSGVGSPLHF
cdr3_nt: TGTGCCAGCAGTGGGAGTGGGGTGGGTTCACCCCTCCACTTT

clone_size: NA
d_call: NA
v_call: TRBV5-6
j_call: TRBJ2-7
cdr3_length: 12
cdr3_aa: CASSSEVPEQYF
cdr3_nt: TGTGCCAGCAGCTCCGAGGTCCCCGAGCAGTACTTC

clone_size: NA
d_call: NA
v_call: TRBV29-1
j_call: TRBJ1-2
cdr3_length: 12
cdr3_aa: CSGGVGGLVPLF
cdr3_nt: TGCAGCGGGGGGGTAGGAGGGCTCGTCCCCCTCTTC

clone_size: NA
d_call: NA
v_call: TRBV7-2
j_call: TRBJ2-5
cdr3_length: 13
cdr3_aa: CASSLGPQETQYF
cdr3_nt: TGTGCCAGCAGCTTAGGGCCCCAAGAGACCCAGTACTTC

clone_size: few
d_call: TRBD1
v_call: TRBV18
j_call: TRBJ1-6
cdr3_length: 12
cdr3_aa: CASSTGDSPLHF
cdr3_nt: TGTGCCAGCTCAACAGGGGACTCACCCCTCCACTTT

clone_size: NA
d_call: TRBD2
v_call: TRBV2
j_call: TRBJ2-3
cdr3_length: 16
cdr3_aa: CASSLDSGGPTDTQYF
cdr3_nt: TGTGCCAGCAGTCTCGATTCGGGGGGGCCTACAGATACGCAGTATTTT

clone_size: NA
d_call: TRBD2
v_call: TRBV2
j_call: TRBJ2-3
cdr3_length: 16
cdr3_aa: CASRQLLAGLGDTQYF
cdr3_nt: TGTGCCAGCAGACAGTTGCTAGCGGGGCTGGGGGATACGCAGTATTTT

clone_size: once
d_call: NA
v_call: TRBV11-2
j_call: TRBJ2-3
cdr3_length: 16
cdr3_aa: CASSLRRGREGDTQYF
cdr3_nt: TGTGCCAGCAGCTTACGCAGGGGAAGGGAGGGAGATACGCAGTATTTT

clone_size: NA
d_call: NA
v_call: TRBV2
j_call: TRBJ2-7
cdr3_length: 14
cdr3_aa: CASSGGAPSYEQYF
cdr3_nt: TGTGCCAGCAGTGGGGGGGCACCTTCCTACGAGCAGTACTTC

clone_size: NA
d_call: NA
v_call: TRBV6-4
j_call: TRBJ2-7
cdr3_length: 13
cdr3_aa: CASPTRTSYEQYF
cdr3_nt: TGTGCCAGCCCCACGAGGACCTCATACGAGCAGTACTTC

clone_size: NA
d_call: TRBD2
v_call: TRBV11-2
j_call: TRBJ2-1
cdr3_length: 16
cdr3_aa: CASSLERGSSYNEQFF
cdr3_nt: TGTGCCAGCAGCTTAGAGCGGGGGAGCTCCTACAATGAGCAGTTCTTC

clone_size: few
d_call: TRBD1
v_call: TRBV6-1
j_call: TRBJ2-2
cdr3_length: 16
cdr3_aa: CASSARDRGLSGELFF
cdr3_nt: TGTGCCAGCAGTGCCCGGGACAGGGGTTTAAGCGGGGAGCTGTTTTTT

clone_size: once
d_call: NA
v_call: TRBV9
j_call: TRBJ2-3
cdr3_length: 19
cdr3_aa: CASSVVPGGQGLVSDTQYF
cdr3_nt: TGTGCCAGCAGCGTAGTACCCGGGGGTCAGGGCCTGGTATCTGATACGCAGTATTTT

clone_size: NA
d_call: NA
v_call: TRBV6-5
j_call: TRBJ1-2
cdr3_length: 13
cdr3_aa: CASTKSGNYGYTF
cdr3_nt: TGTGCCAGCACCAAGTCTGGAAACTATGGCTACACCTTC

clone_size: few
d_call: NA
v_call: TRBV11-2
j_call: TRBJ1-1
cdr3_length: 13
cdr3_aa: CASSLNGGQEAFF
cdr3_nt: TGTGCCAGCAGCTTAAATGGCGGACAAGAAGCTTTCTTT